This is a list of T cell receptor beta chains from one sample in a study of PD-1 blockade in mismatch repair-deficient tumors. Repertoires were generated with immunoSEQ multiplex PCR, while TCRdb's copy carries only in-frame clones and drops some. The sample holds about 14,000 clones, roughly 84% seen once. The source was PBMCs, collected 14 weeks after starting pembrolizumab. These receptors all stem from an adult with mismatch repair-deficient cancer. CDR3s include the opening cysteine and the closing phenylalanine or tryptophan. Each record gives: J gene, clone size, V gene, D gene, CDR3 protein, CDR3 DNA. The D gene is left open where the match is weak. Size values are once, few and many counts, or a class for expanded clones, and some rows have none.

TRBJ2-3	NA	TRBV18	TRBD2	CASSPPRGRAGNTQYF	TGTGCCAGCTCACCACCCCGCGGGAGGGCCGGGAATACGCAGTATTTT
TRBJ1-2	NA	TRBV7-9	NA	CASSLALLQDYGYTF	TGTGCCAGCAGCTTAGCGTTACTGCAAGACTATGGCTACACCTTC
TRBJ1-5	NA	TRBV28	TRBD1	CASSFIQGGNQPQHF	TGTGCCAGCAGTTTTATACAGGGGGGCAATCAGCCCCAGCATTTT
TRBJ1-2	NA	TRBV5-1	TRBD1	CASSLVFSQGAYGYTF	TGCGCCAGCAGCTTGGTTTTTTCGCAGGGGGCATATGGCTACACCTTC
TRBJ1-6	NA	TRBV30	NA	CAWSVRGLNSPLHF	TGTGCCTGGAGTGTTAGAGGGCTCAATTCACCCCTCCACTTT
TRBJ2-1	NA	TRBV10-1	TRBD2	CASSDTGLALEQFF	TGCGCCAGCAGTGATACGGGACTAGCGTTGGAGCAGTTCTTC
TRBJ2-7	few	TRBV30	NA	CAWSGGVSEQYF	TGTGCCTGGAGTGGAGGAGTTTCCGAGCAGTACTTC
TRBJ2-1	NA	TRBV7-9	TRBD2	CASSLWREGNHEQFF	TGTGCCAGCAGCCTTTGGCGGGAGGGAAATCATGAGCAGTTCTTC
TRBJ2-3	once	TRBV6-5	NA	CSVRAEHTDTQYF	TGTAGTGTGCGGGCAGAACACACAGATACGCAGTATTTT
TRBJ2-3	NA	TRBV6-4	NA	CASRRAGGTDTQYF	TGTGCCAGCAGGAGAGCAGGGGGCACAGATACGCAGTATTTT
TRBJ2-5	once	TRBV29-1	NA	CSVGTVGQTQYF	TGCAGCGTTGGGACAGTCGGTCAGACCCAGTACTTC
TRBJ2-7	few	TRBV6-1	TRBD2	CASTPTSGANYEQYF	TGTGCCAGCACCCCGACTAGCGGGGCCAATTACGAGCAGTACTTC
TRBJ2-7	once	TRBV28	TRBD2	CASLTSGRSKYEQYF	TGTGCCAGCCTGACTAGCGGGAGGTCCAAATACGAGCAGTACTTC
TRBJ2-7	NA	TRBV5-6	NA	CASSFVATLDEQYF	TGTGCCAGCAGCTTCGTAGCGACGTTGGACGAGCAGTACTTC
TRBJ2-1	NA	TRBV5-1	NA	CASSLAAGLVSYNEQFF	TGCGCCAGCAGCTTGGCGGCGGGGTTAGTCTCCTACAATGAGCAGTTCTTC
TRBJ2-4	NA	TRBV27	TRBD2	CASRVAGGMNIQYF	TGTGCCAGCAGGGTAGCGGGAGGAATGAACATTCAGTACTTC
TRBJ2-1	NA	TRBV7-9	TRBD2	CASSLAGGGNEQFF	TGTGCCAGCAGCTTAGCGGGGGGGGGCAATGAGCAGTTCTTC
TRBJ1-1	NA	TRBV19	NA	CASIRRGTEAFF	TGTGCCAGCATTAGAAGAGGCACTGAAGCTTTCTTT
TRBJ2-2	NA	TRBV9	TRBD2	CASSPIAGARTGELFF	TGTGCCAGCAGCCCTATAGCGGGAGCCCGGACCGGGGAGCTGTTTTTT
TRBJ2-7	NA	TRBV6-1	NA	CASSEPGSRSYEQYF	TGTGCCAGCAGTGAACCGGGGAGTCGATCCTACGAGCAGTACTTC
TRBJ1-2	NA	TRBV9	NA	CASSVGYSTQGVYGYTF	TGTGCCAGCAGCGTAGGGTACTCAACACAGGGAGTCTATGGCTACACCTTC
TRBJ1-1	NA	TRBV28	NA	CASSTGNTEAFF	TGTGCCAGCAGTACGGGGAACACTGAAGCTTTCTTT
TRBJ2-7	NA	TRBV11-3	NA	CASSSSGRGGHEQYF	TGTGCCAGCAGCTCGAGCGGGCGTGGCGGCCACGAGCAGTACTTC
TRBJ2-3	NA	TRBV7-9	NA	CASSLAPEGYTDTQYF	TGTGCCAGCAGCTTAGCGCCCGAGGGTTACACAGATACGCAGTATTTT
TRBJ1-5	NA	TRBV10-3	TRBD1	CAISGTGGKNQPQHF	TGTGCCATCAGTGGGACAGGGGGTAAGAATCAGCCCCAGCATTTT
TRBJ1-1	NA	TRBV28	NA	CASSLWRGGNTEAFF	TGTGCCAGCAGTTTATGGAGGGGGGGAAACACTGAAGCTTTCTTT
TRBJ2-4	NA	TRBV7-9	NA	CASSTRQGWAKNIQYF	TGTGCCAGCAGCACCCGCCAGGGCTGGGCCAAAAACATTCAGTACTTC
TRBJ2-7	few	TRBV27	TRBD2	CASSLSGGRGYEQYF	TGTGCCAGCAGTTTATCCGGCGGGAGGGGATACGAGCAGTACTTC
TRBJ2-1	once	TRBV10-2	TRBD2	CASSLTSGNLNEQFF	TGCGCCAGCAGTTTGACTAGCGGGAATCTCAATGAGCAGTTCTTC
TRBJ2-3	NA	TRBV19	TRBD1	CASSTPGGTSTDTQYF	TGTGCCAGTAGTACCCCAGGGGGAACTAGCACAGATACGCAGTATTTT
TRBJ1-1	NA	TRBV7-9	TRBD1	CASSLGQGNTEAFF	TGTGCCAGCAGCTTGGGACAGGGGAACACTGAAGCTTTCTTT
TRBJ1-2	NA	TRBV5-5	NA	CASSLGEKSYGYTF	TGTGCCAGCAGCTTGGGCGAGAAGAGCTATGGCTACACCTTC
TRBJ2-7	few	TRBV5-1	TRBD2	CASSLGLAGPYEQYF	TGCGCCAGCAGCTTGGGACTAGCGGGGCCGTACGAGCAGTACTTC
TRBJ2-7	few	TRBV7-9	TRBD1	CAGRNRGDEQYF	TGTGCCGGACGAAACAGGGGCGACGAGCAGTACTTC
TRBJ2-1	NA	TRBV27	NA	CASSPRMNEQFF	TGTGCCAGCAGCCCCAGGATGAATGAGCAGTTCTTC
TRBJ2-7	NA	TRBV7-3	NA	CASSLSPDYEQYF	TGTGCCAGCAGCTTAAGTCCCGACTACGAGCAGTACTTC
TRBJ2-7	NA	TRBV7-3	TRBD2	CASSLTSGSYEQYF	TGTGCCAGCAGCTTAACTAGCGGGAGCTACGAGCAGTACTTC
TRBJ1-1	NA	TRBV25-1	TRBD1	CASSVTGGDTEAFF	TGTGCCAGCAGTGTGACAGGGGGGGACACTGAAGCTTTCTTT
TRBJ1-2	NA	TRBV9	TRBD1	CASSVQGADPVTNYGYTF	TGTGCCAGCAGCGTACAGGGGGCAGATCCCGTTACTAACTATGGCTACACCTTC
TRBJ1-4	NA	TRBV7-9	TRBD1	CASSPPGQLKPNEKLFF	TGTGCCAGCAGCCCACCGGGACAGCTTAAACCCAATGAAAAACTGTTTTTT
TRBJ2-7	NA	TRBV5-1	NA	CASGPGTLNSYEQYF	TGCGCCAGCGGCCCCGGGACTCTCAACTCCTACGAGCAGTACTTC
TRBJ2-3	NA	TRBV9	TRBD1	CASSVRPQGAPDTQYF	TGTGCCAGCAGCGTCCGACCCCAGGGGGCCCCAGATACGCAGTATTTT
TRBJ1-4	NA	TRBV7-9	TRBD1	CASSLPTGPNEKLFF	TGTGCCAGCAGCTTACCGACAGGGCCTAATGAAAAACTGTTTTTT
TRBJ2-7	few	TRBV5-4	TRBD1	CASSSRDRGIYEQYF	TGTGCCAGCAGCTCCCGGGACAGGGGGATCTACGAGCAGTACTTC
TRBJ2-5	NA	TRBV29-1	TRBD1	CSVMTGEETQYF	TGCAGCGTAATGACAGGGGAAGAGACCCAGTACTTC
TRBJ2-1	NA	TRBV2	TRBD1	CASSERAGGFDEQFF	TGTGCCAGCAGTGAGAGGGCAGGGGGCTTCGATGAGCAGTTCTTC
TRBJ2-5	NA	TRBV9	NA	CASSVEGETQYF	TGTGCCAGCAGCGTAGAGGGGGAGACCCAGTACTTC
TRBJ1-4	once	TRBV5-1	TRBD1	CASSLDPGQTNEKLFF	TGCGCCAGCAGTTTAGACCCGGGACAGACTAATGAAAAACTGTTTTTT
TRBJ1-2	once	TRBV18	NA	CASSPRQSDSYGYTF	TGTGCCAGCTCACCCCGGCAGTCGGACAGCTATGGCTACACCTTC
TRBJ2-3	NA	TRBV12-5	TRBD1	CASVWTGADTQYF	TGTGCTAGTGTGTGGACAGGGGCAGATACGCAGTATTTT
TRBJ2-4	NA	TRBV5-8	NA	CASSLWSTSGAKNIQYF	TGTGCCAGCAGCTTGTGGTCCACCTCGGGGGCCAAAAACATTCAGTACTTC
TRBJ2-1	NA	TRBV29-1	NA	CSVVGVNEQFF	TGCAGCGTTGTCGGGGTCAATGAGCAGTTCTTC
TRBJ1-5	NA	TRBV7-6	NA	CASSQEIGGSNQPQHF	TGTGCCAGCAGCCAAGAAATAGGAGGCAGTAATCAGCCCCAGCATTTT
TRBJ2-7	NA	TRBV13	TRBD1	CASRGGGDSSYEQYF	TGTGCCAGCAGAGGGGGTGGGGACAGTTCCTACGAGCAGTACTTC
TRBJ2-2	few	TRBV7-9	TRBD1	CASSVAGDRGLTGELFF	TGTGCCAGCAGCGTGGCAGGGGACAGGGGTCTAACCGGGGAGCTGTTTTTT
TRBJ1-4	NA	TRBV27	TRBD1	CASSSLPGQGEGTNEKLFF	TGTGCCAGCAGTTCTCTTCCGGGACAGGGGGAGGGCACTAATGAAAAACTGTTTTTT
TRBJ1-2	NA	TRBV5-8	TRBD1	CASTLDRGLRGYTF	TGTGCCAGCACCCTGGACAGGGGACTCCGTGGCTACACCTTC
TRBJ2-2	once	TRBV7-2	TRBD1	CASSFYPRDRGSGELFF	TGTGCCAGCAGCTTCTACCCCCGGGACAGGGGGTCCGGGGAGCTGTTTTTT